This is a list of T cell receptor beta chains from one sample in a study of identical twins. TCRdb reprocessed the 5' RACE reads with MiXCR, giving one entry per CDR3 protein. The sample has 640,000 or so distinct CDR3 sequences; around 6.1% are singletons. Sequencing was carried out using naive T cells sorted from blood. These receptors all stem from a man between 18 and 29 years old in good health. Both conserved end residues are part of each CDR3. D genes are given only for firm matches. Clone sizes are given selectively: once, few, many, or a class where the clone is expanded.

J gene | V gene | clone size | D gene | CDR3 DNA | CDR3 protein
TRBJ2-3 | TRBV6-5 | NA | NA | TGTGCCAGCAGTTACCGGCGATATGGGGGTGAGGGCACAGATACGCAGTATTTT | CASSYRRYGGEGTDTQYF
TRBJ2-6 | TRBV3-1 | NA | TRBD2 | TGTGCCAGCAGCCCGCGACTAGCTGTAGGGGCCAACGTCCTGACTTTC | CASSPRLAVGANVLTF
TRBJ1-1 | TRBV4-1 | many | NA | TGCGCCAGCAGCCTCCGGACGAAGGGGGATACCATGAACACTGAAGCTTTCTTT | CASSLRTKGDTMNTEAFF
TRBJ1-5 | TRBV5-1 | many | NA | TGCGCCAGCAGCTTGGATTGGCAGAGCAATCAGCCCCAGCATTTT | CASSLDWQSNQPQHF
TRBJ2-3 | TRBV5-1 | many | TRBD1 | TGCGCCAGCCAGACCGGGACAGGGGCAGATACGCAGTATTTT | CASQTGTGADTQYF
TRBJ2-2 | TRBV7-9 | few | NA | TGTGCCAGCAGCTTAGATGGGGGAATGAACACCGGGGAGCTGTTTTTT | CASSLDGGMNTGELFF
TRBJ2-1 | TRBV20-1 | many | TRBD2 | TGCAGTGCTAGCTTTGGGCTAGCGGGAGGTCGGGCCTACAATGAGCAGTTCTTC | CSASFGLAGGRAYNEQFF
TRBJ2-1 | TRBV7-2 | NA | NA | TGTGCCAGCAGCTTAGATATAGGTGAGCAGTTCTTC | CASSLDIGEQFF
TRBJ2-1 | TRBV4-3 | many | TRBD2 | TGCGCCAGCAGCCAAGCAGTAGCGGGAGTCTACAATGAGCAGTTCTTC | CASSQAVAGVYNEQFF
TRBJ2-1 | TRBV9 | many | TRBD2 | TGTGCCAGCAGCGTCAGCGGGAGATACAATGAGCAGTTCTTC | CASSVSGRYNEQFF
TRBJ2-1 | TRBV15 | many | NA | TGTGCCACCAGCAGAGAGGGCAGGGTCTTCTACAATGAGCAGTTCTTC | CATSREGRVFYNEQFF
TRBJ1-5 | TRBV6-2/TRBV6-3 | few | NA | TGTGCCAGCAGTAGACACGACGGGTATCAGCCCCAGCATTTT | CASSRHDGYQPQHF
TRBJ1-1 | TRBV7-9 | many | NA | TGTGCCAGCGGGGGCACAGCGAACACTGAAGCTTTCTTT | CASGGTANTEAFF
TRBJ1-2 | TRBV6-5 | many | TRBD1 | TGTGCCAGCAGTTACTCGAGGAGGGCAGGGGGATTTTATGGCTACACCTTC | CASSYSRRAGGFYGYTF
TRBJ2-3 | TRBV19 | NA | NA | TGTGCCAGTAGTTCTGGAGGGACCGGCACAGATACGCAGTATTTT | CASSSGGTGTDTQYF
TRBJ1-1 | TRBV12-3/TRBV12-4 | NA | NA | TGTGCCAGCAACCCGGGAGGGGAGAACACTGAAGCTTTCTTT | CASNPGGENTEAFF
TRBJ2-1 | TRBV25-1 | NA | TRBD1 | TGTGCCAGCAGTGTCCCTGGGCAGGGGGCGATTCTCAGCTCCTACAATGAGCAGTTCTTC | CASSVPGQGAILSSYNEQFF
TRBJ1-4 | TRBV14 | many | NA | TGTGCCAGCTCGTGGACTAATGAAAAACTGTTTTTT | CASSWTNEKLFF
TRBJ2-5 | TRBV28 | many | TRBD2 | TGTGCCAGCAGTTTACAAGCGGGAGGAGAGACCCAGTACTTC | CASSLQAGGETQYF
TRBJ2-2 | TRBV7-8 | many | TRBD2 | TGTGCCACAGGACCAGGGAGGGTGATCGGGGAGCTGTTTTTT | CATGPGRVIGELFF
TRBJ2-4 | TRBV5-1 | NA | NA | TGCGCCAGCAGCTTGCCCCTTTCGGACATTCAGTACTTC | CASSLPLSDIQYF
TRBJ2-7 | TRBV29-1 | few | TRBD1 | TGCAGCGTTGAAGGGAGTAGCAACAGGGGGACAGCCATCCACTCCTACGAGCAGTACTTC | CSVEGSSNRGTAIHSYEQYF
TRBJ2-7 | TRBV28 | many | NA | TGTGCCAGCAATTCTCTTAGAGGCTACGAGCAGTACTTC | CASNSLRGYEQYF
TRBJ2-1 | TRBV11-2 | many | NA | TGTGCCAGCAGCTTAGGGGTCGGGATCTTGCATGAGCAGTTCTTC | CASSLGVGILHEQFF
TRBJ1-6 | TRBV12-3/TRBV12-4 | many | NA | TGTGCCAGCTTAAAGTCACCCCTCCACTTT | CASLKSPLHF
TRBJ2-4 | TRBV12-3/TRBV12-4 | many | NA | TGTGCCAGCAGTTTACCCGGGGCTCACTACATTCAGTACTTC | CASSLPGAHYIQYF
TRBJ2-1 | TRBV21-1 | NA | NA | TGTGCCAGCAGCAAAGTGCGCTCCAATGAGCAGTTCTTC | CASSKVRSNEQFF
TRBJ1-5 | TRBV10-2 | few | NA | TGCGCCAGCAGTGAACGGCAAAGCAATCAGCCCCAGCATTTT | CASSERQSNQPQHF
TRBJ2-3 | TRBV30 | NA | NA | TGTGCCTGGAGTGTAGTACGGTTCCCTAGCACAGATACGCAGTATTTT | CAWSVVRFPSTDTQYF
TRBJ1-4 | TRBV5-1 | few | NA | TGCGCCAGCAGCCAACAGGGAGAGAATGAAAAACTGTTTTTT | CASSQQGENEKLFF
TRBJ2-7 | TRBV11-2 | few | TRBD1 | TGTGCCAGCAGCTCGGGACAGGTCCTCTACGAGCAGTACTTC | CASSSGQVLYEQYF
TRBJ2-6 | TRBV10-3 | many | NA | TGTGCCATCAGTGCTTCAGGGGCTGGGGCCAACGTCCTGACTTTC | CAISASGAGANVLTF
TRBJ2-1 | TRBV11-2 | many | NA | TGTGCCAGCAGCTCACCGAGGGGGTTGAGCTCCTACAATGAGCAGTTCTTC | CASSSPRGLSSYNEQFF
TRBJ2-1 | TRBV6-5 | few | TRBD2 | TGTGCCAGCAGTTACTCGACTAGCGGTATTGAGCAGTTCTTC | CASSYSTSGIEQFF
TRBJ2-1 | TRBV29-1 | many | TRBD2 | TGCAGCGTCCCGGGACTAGCGGGAGATGAGCAGTTCTTC | CSVPGLAGDEQFF
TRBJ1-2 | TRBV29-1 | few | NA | TGCAGCGTGGGGCAGGGGCGGGGACCTAACTATGGCTACACCTTC | CSVGQGRGPNYGYTF
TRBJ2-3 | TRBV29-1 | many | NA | TGCAGCGTTAATCCCGAAACAGATACGCAGTATTTT | CSVNPETDTQYF
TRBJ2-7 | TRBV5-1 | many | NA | TGCGCCAGCAGCTTAGACCATCGGTACGAGCAGTACTTC | CASSLDHRYEQYF
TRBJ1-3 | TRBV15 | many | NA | TGTGCCACCAGCAGAGAACGCCGGTTAAACACCATATATTTT | CATSRERRLNTIYF
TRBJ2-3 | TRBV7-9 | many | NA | TGTGCCAGCAGCTTAGCCACCCCGGATACGCAGTATTTT | CASSLATPDTQYF
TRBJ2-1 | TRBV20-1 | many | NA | TGCAGTGCCCGAACCTACAATGAGCAGTTCTTC | CSARTYNEQFF
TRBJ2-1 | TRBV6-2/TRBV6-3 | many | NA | TGTGCCAGCAGTTCAGGGGTTAGCTACAATGAGCAGTTCTTC | CASSSGVSYNEQFF
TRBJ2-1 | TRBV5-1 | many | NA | TGTGCCAGCAGCTTAGACCCATACAATGAGCAGTTCTTC | CASSLDPYNEQFF
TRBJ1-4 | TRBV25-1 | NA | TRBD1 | TGTGCCAGCAGTAAACCAGGGGGCGATGAAAAACTGTTTTTT | CASSKPGGDEKLFF
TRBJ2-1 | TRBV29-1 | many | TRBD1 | TGCAGCGTTGACAGGGGGCGCAATGAGCAGTTCTTC | CSVDRGRNEQFF
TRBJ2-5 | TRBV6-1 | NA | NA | TGTGCCAGCAGTGGGACCGCCGGGCAAGAGACCCAGTACTTC | CASSGTAGQETQYF
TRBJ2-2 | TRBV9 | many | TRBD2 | TGTGCCAGCAGCGTCCATGGACTAGCGGGGGCGAACACCGGGGAGCTGTTTTTT | CASSVHGLAGANTGELFF
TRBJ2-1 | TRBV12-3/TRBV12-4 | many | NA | TGTGCCAGCAGTTTAGCTCGCCGGGGGCCCACCTCCTACAATGAGCAGTTCTTC | CASSLARRGPTSYNEQFF
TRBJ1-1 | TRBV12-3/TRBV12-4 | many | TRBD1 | TGTGCCAGCAGCCCAAACACAGGGGTGGCTGAAGCTTTCTTT | CASSPNTGVAEAFF
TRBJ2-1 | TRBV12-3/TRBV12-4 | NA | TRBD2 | TGTGCCAGCAACCAGGTGGGGGGGAGCTCCTACAATGAGCAGTTCTTC | CASNQVGGSSYNEQFF
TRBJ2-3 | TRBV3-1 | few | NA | TGTGCCAGCAGCCAAGATTTTGGGACCGTACCTACGGATACGCAGTATTTT | CASSQDFGTVPTDTQYF
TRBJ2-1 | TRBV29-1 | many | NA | TGCAGCGTTGAAAGGTTGGGACAGTTCTTC | CSVERLGQFF
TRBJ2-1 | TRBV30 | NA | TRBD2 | TGTGCCTGGAATCCACTAGCGGGGCCCTTGGGCGAGCAGTTCTTC | CAWNPLAGPLGEQFF
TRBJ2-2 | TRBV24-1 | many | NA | TGTGCCACCAGTGATTCCCCCCCAGGGTACGGGTCCGGGGAGCTGTTTTTT | CATSDSPPGYGSGELFF
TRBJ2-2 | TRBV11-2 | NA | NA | TGTGCCAGCAGCCCTTGGGCGGACCCCGGGGAGCTGTTTTTT | CASSPWADPGELFF
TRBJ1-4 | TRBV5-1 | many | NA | TGCGCCAGCAGCTTGAGCCGGGAAAATGAAAAACTGTTTTTT | CASSLSRENEKLFF
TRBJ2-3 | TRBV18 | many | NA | TGTGCCAGCTCACCACCTAGCACAGATACGCAGTATTTT | CASSPPSTDTQYF
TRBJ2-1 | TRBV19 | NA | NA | TGTGCCAGTAGTATAGGTTGGCAGGGAGGTGAGCAGTTCTTC | CASSIGWQGGEQFF
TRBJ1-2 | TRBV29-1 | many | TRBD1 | TGCAGCGTTGGTGGACAGGGGGCCTTTGGCTACACCTTC | CSVGGQGAFGYTF